One and the same sample provided the 20 T cell receptor beta chains below, sequenced in a study of STAT3 mutations in large granular lymphocyte leukemia. Some clones are missing from TCRdb's copy, which holds only in-frame ones; the method was immunoSEQ multiplex PCR. The repertoire holds some 10,000 clones, with roughly 87% as singletons. Antigens of these TCRs are unknown. Findings of the study overall: Every T-LGLL patient had at least one immunodominant TCRbeta clonotype.

Sequencing was carried out using peripheral blood mononuclear cells. Source of these receptors: a man at least 80 years old with T-cell large granular lymphocyte leukemia. Some clones in this sample may be carry-over from other donors' samples.

The chain uses TRBV29-1 and TRBJ2-5, with 7 bases lining up with TRBD2. CDR1 and CDR2 from the germline V gene are SQVTM and ANQGSEA. This CDR3 is built from 13 residues. Losses at the gene ends were 6 bases for V and 5 bases for J; bases not matched to a gene: 9. CDR3 nucleotides: TGCAGCGTCATAGCGGGCCCGTGGGAGACCCAGTACTTC. The encoded protein is CSVIAGPWETQYF.

This clone appeared a single time. This rearrangement joins TRBV7-9 to TRBJ1-4; D is uncertain. The CDR3 length is 12 residues. Between the trimmed V and J ends, which lost 5 bases and 5 bases, there was a span of 6 bases. Germline V gives CDR1 SEHNR, CDR2 FQNEAQ (reference sequence). For the CDR3, the DNA is TGTGCCAGCAGCCGAAACAATGAAAAACTGTTTTTT. This sequence encodes CASSRNNEKLFF. The entire variable domain, with the rest obtained from reference TRBV7-9 and TRBJ1-4, is as follows: DTGVSQNPRHKITKRGQNVTFRCDPISEHNRLYWYRQTLGQGPEFLTYFQNEAQLEKSRLLSDRFSAERPKGSFSTLEIQRTEQGDSAMYLCASSRNNEKLFFGSGTQLSVL.

The gene calls are TRBV5-8 and TRBJ1-5; D gene uncertain. Germline CDR1 reads SGHTS; CDR2 reads YDEGEE. V was trimmed by 2 bases and J by 3 bases, leaving 3 bases between them. The CDR3 spans 12 residues. In nucleotides, the CDR3 is TGTGCCAGCAGCTTCCTCAATCAGCCCCAGCATTTT. Translating it yields CASSFLNQPQHF.

This clone was counted once. The chain joins TRBV7-8 to TRBJ2-6; possibly TRBD1 for D (6 bases). The CDR3 is made up of 19 amino acids. Trimming took off 5 bases at V and 0 bases at J, with 20 bases between the two ends. CDR1 and CDR2 (germline): SGHVS, FQNEAQ. The CDR3 DNA sequence: TGTGCCAGCAGCCCACAGACAGGCATGGGGTACTCTGGGGCCAACGTCCTGACTTTC. Translation gives CASSPQTGMGYSGANVLTF.

The chain combines TRBV7-9 with TRBJ1-1; 8 nucleotides align to TRBD1. V shed 5 bases and J 9 bases; nucleotides not matched to a gene: 5. This CDR3 spans 12 amino acids. Per germline, CDR1 SEHNR and CDR2 FQNEAQ (reference sequence). The CDR3, as DNA: TGTGCCAGCAGCCGCGGACAGGGAAAAGCTTTCTTT. This encodes CASSRGQGKAFF.

The chain links TRBV14 to TRBJ1-2; D possibly corresponds to TRBD1 (6 bases). The CDR3 length is 13 residues. V dropped 1 base and J dropped 8 bases, with 11 bases sitting between them. Germline V gene sequence: CDR1 SGHDN, CDR2 FVKESK. CDR3 residues: CASSQGAGVGYTF. In nucleotides, the CDR3 is TGTGCCAGCAGCCAAGGGGCAGGGGTAGGCTACACCTTC.

The chain recombines TRBV18 with TRBJ2-7; tentatively, D is TRBD1 (6 bases). Germline CDR1 is KGHSH and CDR2 is LQKENI. This CDR3 spans 13 amino acids. Trimming took 1 base from V and 6 from J, leaving 10 bases between them. The CDR3 protein is CASSPLQGIEQYF. The DNA for the CDR3 is TGTGCCAGCTCACCACTTCAGGGGATCGAGCAGTACTTC.

The rearrangement uses TRBV30 and TRBJ1-1; D gene ambiguous. CDR3 length equals 11 residues. Trimming pared 3 bases from V and 6 bases from J, leaving 8 bases between. In germline, CDR1 is GTSNPN, CDR2 SVGIG (reference sequence). CDR3 loop: CAWRVGAEAFF. CDR3 sequence (DNA): TGTGCCTGGAGGGTGGGTGCTGAAGCTTTCTTT.

This clone was observed once. The J gene is TRBJ2-2, the V gene TRBV5-1; the D gene is possibly TRBD1 (8 bases). V was pared by 3 bases and J by 1 base, with 13 bases between. This CDR3 has 16 amino acids. The V gene's germline CDR1 is SGHRS and CDR2 YFSETQ. The CDR3 spells CASSWSGTGNTGELFF. The CDR3, as DNA: TGCGCCAGCAGCTGGAGCGGGACAGGGAACACCGGGGAGCTGTTTTTT. The full variable domain, rest sourced from reference TRBV5-1 and TRBJ2-2, is KAGVTQTPRYLIKTRGQQVTLSCSPISGHRSVSWYQQTPGQGLQFLFEYFSETQRNKGNFPGRFSGRQFSNSRSEMNVSTLELGDSALYLCASSWSGTGNTGELFFGEGSRLTVL.

The rearrangement uses TRBV21-1 and TRBJ2-7; TRBD2 is the table's D call, not checked against the DNA. TRBV21-1 constitutes a pseudogene. The CDR3 consists of 13 residues. This chain's CDR3 is CASSWRTVYEQYF. CDR3 coding DNA: TGTGCCAGCAGCTGGAGGACGGTCTACGAGCAGTACTTC.

The chain joins TRBV9 to TRBJ1-6, with D maybe TRBD1 (6 bases). The length of the CDR3 is 14 residues. The ends were cut back, 4 bases at V and 7 bases at J, with 12 bases in the middle. The V gene's germline CDR1 is SGDLS and CDR2 YYNGEE. CDR3: CASSMDSINSPLHF. In nucleotides, the CDR3 is TGTGCCAGCAGCATGGACAGCATCAATTCACCCCTCCACTTT.

This clone was counted between two and nine times. The chain joins TRBV5-1 to TRBJ1-2; no definite D call. The germline gives CDR1 SGHRS, CDR2 YFSETQ. The CDR3 covers 13 residues. V dropped 0 bases and J dropped 2 bases, with 5 bases sitting between them. CDR3 protein: CASSLDPNYGYTF. The CDR3 DNA sequence: TGCGCCAGCAGCTTGGACCCCAACTATGGCTACACCTTC.

This clone showed up just a few times. V and J are TRBV7-8 and TRBJ2-7; possible D gene TRBD2, 5 bases. This CDR3 spans 11 amino acids. Trimming pared 3 bases from V and 5 bases from J, leaving 5 bases between. CDR1 is SGHVS and CDR2 is FQNEAQ in the germline V gene. The DNA of the CDR3 is TGTGCCAGCAGCTTGGAGGACGAGCAGTACTTC. It codes for CASSLEDEQYF. The full variable domain, in which reference TRBV7-8 and TRBJ2-7 provide the parts outside the CDR3, is GAGVSQSPRYKVAKRGQDVALRCDPISGHVSLFWYQQALGQGPEFLTYFQNEAQLDKSGLPSDRFFAERPEGSVSTLKIQRTQQEDSAVYLCASSLEDEQYFGPGTRLTVT.

V and J are TRBV7-9 and TRBJ2-3; a weak D match, TRBD2 (6 bases). This CDR3 comprises 15 residues. V was trimmed by 10 bases and J by 2 bases, leaving 19 bases between them. Germline lookup yields CDR1 SEHNR and CDR2 FQNEAQ (reference sequence). This CDR3 is CATRRGGSYTDTQYF. CDR3 DNA: TGTGCCACCCGTCGGGGAGGCTCCTACACAGATACGCAGTATTTT.

The genes are TRBV18 and TRBJ1-2; D is undetermined. The CDR3 has 12 amino acids. Trimming shortened V by 6 bases and J by 4 bases, and 9 bases separated the two germline ends. CDR1 and CDR2 (germline): KGHSH, LQKENI. The CDR3: CASSMDFYGYTF. In nucleotides, the CDR3 is TGTGCCAGCTCTATGGACTTCTATGGCTACACCTTC.

This clone appeared once. This chain links TRBV2 with TRBJ1-2; TRBD1 is a possible D gene (6 bases). Trimming cost V 5 bases and J 8 bases, with 12 bases left between them. The CDR3 extends over 12 amino acids. Germline loops: CDR1 SNHLY, CDR2 FYNNEI. This CDR3 reads CASSSGTQGYTF. The CDR3, as DNA: TGTGCCAGCAGTTCCGGGACACAGGGCTACACCTTC.

The V gene is TRBV30, the J gene TRBJ1-1; TRBD1 might be the D (6 bases). V gave up 3 bases and J gave up 8 bases, with 13 bases separating them. Germline V gene sequence: CDR1 GTSNPN, CDR2 SVGIG (reference sequence). The CDR3 runs 12 residues. Here the CDR3 DNA reads TGTGCCTGGAGGGAAAAACAGGGAGAAGCTTTCTTT. Residues: CAWREKQGEAFF.

The chain carries TRBV7-2 and TRBJ2-2, with D hard to call. Germline CDR1 SGHTA, CDR2 FQGNSA. The V and J ends lost 5 bases and 5 bases respectively, with 6 bases between them. There are 12 residues in the CDR3. This chain's CDR3 is CASSQTTGELFF. The CDR3 nucleotides are TGTGCCAGCAGCCAAACTACCGGGGAGCTGTTTTTT.

This clone has a single count. J is TRBJ1-2 and V is TRBV6-6; D is unclear. CDR1 is MNHNY, CDR2 SVGAGI, per germline (reference sequence). CDR3 length: 15 residues. V dropped 0 bases and J dropped 4 bases, with 12 bases sitting between them. The CDR3 DNA follows: TGTGCCAGCAGTTACTCGGTTGTAGGGCCCTATGGCTACACCTTC. Protein sequence: CASSYSVVGPYGYTF.

In nucleotides, the CDR3 is TGTGCCAGCAGAGCGGGGGGATACACAGATACGCAGTATTTT. Translating gives CASRAGGYTDTQYF. The gene calls are TRBV7-2 and TRBJ2-3; TRBD2 matches at 9 bases. This CDR3 has 14 amino acids. Looked up from germline, CDR1 is SGHTA and CDR2 is FQGNSA. The trim removed 6 bases at V and 2 bases at J, leaving 3 bases unmatched. Combining the CDR3 with reference TRBV7-2 and TRBJ2-3 gives the whole variable domain GAGVSQSPSNKVTEKGKDVELRCDPISGHTALYWYRQSLGQGLEFLIYFQGNSAPDKSGLPSDRFSAERTGGSVSTLTIQRTQQEDSAVYLCASRAGGYTDTQYFGPGTRLTVL.